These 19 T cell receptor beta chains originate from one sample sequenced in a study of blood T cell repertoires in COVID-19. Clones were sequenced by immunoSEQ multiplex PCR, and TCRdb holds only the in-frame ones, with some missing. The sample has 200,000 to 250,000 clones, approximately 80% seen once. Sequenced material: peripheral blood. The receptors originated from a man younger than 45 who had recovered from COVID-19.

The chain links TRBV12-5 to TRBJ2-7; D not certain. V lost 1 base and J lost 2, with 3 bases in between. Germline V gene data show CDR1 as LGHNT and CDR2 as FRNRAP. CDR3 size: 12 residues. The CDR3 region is CASGLGPYEQYF. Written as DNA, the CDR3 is TGTGCTAGTGGTTTGGGGCCCTACGAGCAGTACTTC.

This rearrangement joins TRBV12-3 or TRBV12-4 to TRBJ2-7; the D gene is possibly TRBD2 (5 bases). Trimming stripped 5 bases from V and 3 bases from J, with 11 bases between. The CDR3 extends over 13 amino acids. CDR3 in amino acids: CASSPSEGYEQYF. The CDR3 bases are TGTGCCAGCAGTCCCAGTGAGGGCTACGAGCAGTACTTC.

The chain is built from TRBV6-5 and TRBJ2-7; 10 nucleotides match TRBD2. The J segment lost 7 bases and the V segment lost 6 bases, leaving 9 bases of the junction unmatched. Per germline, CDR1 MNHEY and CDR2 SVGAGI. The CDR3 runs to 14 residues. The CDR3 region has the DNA TGTGCCAGCAGACCAAGCGGGGGGGCCGGGGAGCAGTACGTC. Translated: CASRPSGGAGEQYV.

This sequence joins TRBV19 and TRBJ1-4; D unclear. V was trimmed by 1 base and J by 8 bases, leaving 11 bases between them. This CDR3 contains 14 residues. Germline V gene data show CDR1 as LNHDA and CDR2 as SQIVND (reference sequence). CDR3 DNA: TGTGCCAGTAGTATAGTTGTGCAGGAAGAAAAACTGTTTTTT. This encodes CASSIVVQEEKLFF.

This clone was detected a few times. Here the CDR3 DNA reads TGTGCCAGCAGCAAAGCTGGACAGTTCTCTGGAAACACCATATATTTT. The encoded protein is CASSKAGQFSGNTIYF. The genes are TRBV21-1 and TRBJ1-3; TRBD1 was called by the table and not checked on the DNA. TRBV21-1 is designated a pseudogene. CDR3 length equals 16 residues.

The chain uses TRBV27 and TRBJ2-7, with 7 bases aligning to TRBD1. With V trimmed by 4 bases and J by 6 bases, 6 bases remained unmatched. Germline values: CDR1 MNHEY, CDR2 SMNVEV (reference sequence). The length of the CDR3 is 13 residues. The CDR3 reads CASSSMTGREQYV. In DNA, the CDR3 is TGTGCCAGCAGTTCGATGACAGGGCGCGAGCAGTACGTC.

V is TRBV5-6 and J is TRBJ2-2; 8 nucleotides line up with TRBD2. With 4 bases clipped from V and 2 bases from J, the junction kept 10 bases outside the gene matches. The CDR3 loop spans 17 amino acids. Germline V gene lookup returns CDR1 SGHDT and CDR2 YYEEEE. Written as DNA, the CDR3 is TGTGCCAGCAGCCGTCTGGTGGCGGGGGGCAACACCGGGGAGCTGTTTTTT. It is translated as CASSRLVAGGNTGELFF. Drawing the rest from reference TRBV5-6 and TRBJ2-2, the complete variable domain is DAGVTQSPTHLIKTRGQQVTLRCSPKSGHDTVSWYQQALGQGPQFIFQYYEEEERQRGNFPDRFSGHQFPNYSSELNVNALLLGDSALYLCASSRLVAGGNTGELFFGEGSRLTVL.

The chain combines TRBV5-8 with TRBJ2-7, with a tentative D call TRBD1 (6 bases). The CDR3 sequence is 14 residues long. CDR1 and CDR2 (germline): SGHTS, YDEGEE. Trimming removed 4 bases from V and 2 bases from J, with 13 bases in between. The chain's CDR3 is CASSATGLTYEQYV. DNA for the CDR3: TGTGCCAGCAGCGCGACAGGATTAACCTACGAGCAGTACGTC.

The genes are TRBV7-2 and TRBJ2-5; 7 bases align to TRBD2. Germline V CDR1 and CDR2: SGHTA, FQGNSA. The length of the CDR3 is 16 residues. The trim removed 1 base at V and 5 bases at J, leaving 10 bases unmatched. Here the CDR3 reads CASSLVNQRGGETQYF. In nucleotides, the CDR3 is TGTGCCAGCAGCTTAGTTAACCAGCGGGGCGGGGAGACCCAGTACTTC.

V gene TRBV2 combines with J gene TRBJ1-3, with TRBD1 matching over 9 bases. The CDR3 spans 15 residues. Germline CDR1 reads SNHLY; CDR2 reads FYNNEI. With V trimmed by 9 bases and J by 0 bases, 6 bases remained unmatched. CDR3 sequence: CARRDRASSGNTIYF. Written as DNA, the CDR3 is TGTGCCAGGAGGGACAGGGCGAGCTCTGGAAACACCATATATTTT.

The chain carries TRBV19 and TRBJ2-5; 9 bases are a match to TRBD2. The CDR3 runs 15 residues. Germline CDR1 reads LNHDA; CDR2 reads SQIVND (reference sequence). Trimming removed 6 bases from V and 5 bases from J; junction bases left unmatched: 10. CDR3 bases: TGTGCCAGTAGGGGTAGCGGGGGCTCAAGGGAGACCCAGTACTTC. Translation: CASRGSGGSRETQYF. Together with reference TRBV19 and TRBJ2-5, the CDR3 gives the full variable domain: DGGITQSPKYLFRKEGQNVTLSCEQNLNHDAMYWYRQDPGQGLRLIYYSQIVNDFQKGDIAEGYSVSREKKESFPLTVTSAQKNPTAFYLCASRGSGGSRETQYFGPGTRLLVL.

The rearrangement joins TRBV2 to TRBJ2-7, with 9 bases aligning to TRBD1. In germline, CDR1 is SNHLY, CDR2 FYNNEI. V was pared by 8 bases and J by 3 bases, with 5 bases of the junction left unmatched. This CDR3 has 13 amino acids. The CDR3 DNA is TGTGCCAGCTCCCGGGACAGGGTCTACGAGCAGTACTTC. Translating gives CASSRDRVYEQYF.

In DNA, the CDR3 is TGTGCCAGCAGCTTATTTTCGGGCGGGGAGCTGTTTTTT. Encoded protein: CASSLFSGGELFF. The chain employs TRBV7-2 and TRBJ2-2; D is undetermined. Germline-derived CDR1 and CDR2 are SGHTA and FQGNSA. With 2 bases removed from V and 7 bases from J, the gap between germline ends came to 8 bases. The CDR3 length is 13 residues.

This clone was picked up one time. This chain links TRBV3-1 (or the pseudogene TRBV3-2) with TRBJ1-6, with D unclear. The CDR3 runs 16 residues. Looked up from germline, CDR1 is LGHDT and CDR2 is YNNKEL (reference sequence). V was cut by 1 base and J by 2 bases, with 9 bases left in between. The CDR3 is CASSQGVNAYNSPLHF. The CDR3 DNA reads TGTGCCAGCAGCCAAGGAGTAAACGCCTATAATTCACCCCTCCACTTT.

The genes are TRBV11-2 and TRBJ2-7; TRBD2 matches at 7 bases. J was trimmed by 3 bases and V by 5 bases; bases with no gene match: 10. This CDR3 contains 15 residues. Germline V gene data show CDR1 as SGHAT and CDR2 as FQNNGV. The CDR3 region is CASSPLTSLVYEQYV. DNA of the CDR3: TGTGCCAGCAGCCCCCTGACTAGCCTCGTCTACGAGCAGTACGTC.

CDR3 nucleotides: TGTGCCAGCAGCTCCGCACAGGGCAATCAGCCCCAGCATTTT. It encodes CASSSAQGNQPQHF. V gene TRBV7-9 combines with J gene TRBJ1-5; perhaps TRBD1 as D (5 bases). The germline V gene encodes CDR1 SEHNR and CDR2 FQNEAQ (reference sequence). CDR3 length equals 14 residues. Trimming took off 4 bases at V and 2 bases at J, with 9 bases between the two ends.

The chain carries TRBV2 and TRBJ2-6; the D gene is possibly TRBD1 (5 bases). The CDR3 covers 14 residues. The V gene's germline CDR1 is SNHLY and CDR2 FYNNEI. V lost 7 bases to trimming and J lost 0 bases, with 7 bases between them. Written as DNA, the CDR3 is TGTGCCAGCAAACAGGTCTCTGGGGCCAACGTCCTGACTTTC. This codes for CASKQVSGANVLTF.

The CDR3 spells CASSYSKHSSYEQYF. The CDR3 coding sequence is TGTGCCAGCAGTTACTCGAAACACAGCTCCTACGAGCAGTACTTC. The chain uses TRBV6-5 and TRBJ2-7; no clear D. V gave up 0 bases and J gave up 0 bases, with 9 bases separating them. The V gene's germline CDR1 is MNHEY and CDR2 SVGAGI. This CDR3 is 15 amino acids long.

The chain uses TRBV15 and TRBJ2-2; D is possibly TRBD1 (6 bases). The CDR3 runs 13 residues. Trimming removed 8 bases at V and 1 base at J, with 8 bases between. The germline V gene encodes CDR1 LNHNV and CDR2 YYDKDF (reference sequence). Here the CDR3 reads CATSTGNTGELFF. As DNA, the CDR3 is TGTGCCACCTCGACAGGGAACACCGGGGAGCTGTTTTTT.